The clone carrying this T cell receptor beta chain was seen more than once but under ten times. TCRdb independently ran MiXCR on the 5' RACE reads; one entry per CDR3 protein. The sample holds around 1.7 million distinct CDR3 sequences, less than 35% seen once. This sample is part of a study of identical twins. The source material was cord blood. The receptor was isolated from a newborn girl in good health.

As DNA, the CDR3 is TGCGCCAGCAGCCAAGTTCTGGGTCCCCAAGAGACCCAGTACTTC. It encodes CASSQVLGPQETQYF. The gene calls are TRBV4-1 and TRBJ2-5; no reliable D call. V gave up 1 base and J gave up 1 base, with 10 bases separating them. The germline gives CDR1 MGHRA, CDR2 YSYEKL. The CDR3 has 15 amino acids.